The clone carrying this T cell receptor beta chain appeared a few times. The sample is drawn from a study of patients and donors after allogeneic stem cell transplantation. TCRdb recomputed calls from the RT-PCR reads with MiXCR, one row per CDR3 protein. There are hundreds of thousands of distinct CDR3 sequences in the sample; 15% to 20% occur only once, and 6.5% to 7.5% lies in the top ten. This CDR3 comprises 14 residues. Germline V lookup: CDR1 SGHAT, CDR2 FQDESV (reference sequence). After removal of 5 bases from V and 3 bases from J, the junction contained 4 bases not matched to a gene. The specimen sequenced was blood, either unsorted or a sorted T cell fraction (not recorded which). This sequence was found in a human donor who was either an allogeneic HSCT recipient or a stem cell or donor lymphocyte infusion donor (not recorded which). It is not recorded whose cells these are; they may come from a transplant donor. The chain has TRBV11-1 and TRBJ2-5; 9 positions agree with TRBD1. The CDR3 protein is CASSAGQGKETQYF. In nucleotides, the CDR3 is TGTGCCAGCAGCGCCGGACAGGGGAAAGAGACCCAGTACTTC.